The sequence of this TCR beta chain was determined in a study of STAT5B mutations in CD4+ large granular lymphocyte leukemia. Germline-derived CDR1 and CDR2 are MNHEY and SVGAGI. V was shortened by 4 bases and J by 5 bases, with 17 bases between the two germline ends. The CDR3 length is 15 residues. The survey-level immunoSEQ assay was used. Assay used: immunoSEQ multiplex PCR; TCRdb lists only in-frame clones, some missing. Of 30,000 to 35,000 clones listed, approximately 71% are singletons. This TCR was sampled from a human donor in good health. The chain recombines TRBV6-5 with TRBJ1-1, with D possibly matching TRBD1 (5 bases). The sequenced material came from CD4+ T cells from blood buffy coats. CDR3: CASSFDLRGGTEAFF. CDR3 DNA: TGTGCCAGCAGTTTCGATCTGAGGGGAGGTACTGAAGCTTTCTTT.